This paragraph reports one TCR beta chain. CD45RO-negative, CCR7-selected cells formed the naive CD8 fraction, which excluded terminally differentiated effector memory CD45RA+ cells. Replicate PCRs for sorted subsets used roughly 200 ng DNA; this equaled 30,000 to 35,000 T cell genomes. Assay: immunoSEQ multiplex PCR; the TCRdb copy retains only in-frame clones and omits some. The sample consists of about 2.2 million clones, just over 90% of them appearing once. The data are from a study of shared clonotypes between healthy human individuals. Germline values: CDR1 LNHDA, CDR2 SQIVND (reference sequence). CDR3 length: 14 amino acids. V was clipped by 9 bases and J by 0 bases; unmatched bases: 3.

Sequencing was carried out using naive CD8+ T cells from PBMCs. The chain links TRBV19 to TRBJ2-2; 8 bases fit TRBD1. This sequence was found in a man aged 18-30 years in good health. Some clones in this sample may be carry-over from other donors' samples. As DNA, the CDR3 is TGTGCCAGCCGGGACAGGACGAACACCGGGGAGCTGTTTTTT. Residues: CASRDRTNTGELFF.